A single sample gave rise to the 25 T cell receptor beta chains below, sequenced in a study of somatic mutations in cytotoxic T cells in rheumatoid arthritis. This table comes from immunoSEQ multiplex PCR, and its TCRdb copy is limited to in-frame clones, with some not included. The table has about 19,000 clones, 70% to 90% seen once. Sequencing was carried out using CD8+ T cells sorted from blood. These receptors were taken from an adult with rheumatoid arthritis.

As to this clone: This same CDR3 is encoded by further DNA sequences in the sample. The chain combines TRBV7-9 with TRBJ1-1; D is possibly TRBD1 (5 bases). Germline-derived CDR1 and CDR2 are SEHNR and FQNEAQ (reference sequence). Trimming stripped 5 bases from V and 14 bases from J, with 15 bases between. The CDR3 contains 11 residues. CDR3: CASSATGGAFF. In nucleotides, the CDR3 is TGTGCCAGCAGCGCTACCGGCGGGGCCTTCTTT.

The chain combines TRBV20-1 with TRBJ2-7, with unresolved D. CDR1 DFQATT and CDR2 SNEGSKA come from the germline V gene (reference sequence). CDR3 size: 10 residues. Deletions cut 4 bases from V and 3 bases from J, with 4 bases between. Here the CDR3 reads CSANHYEQYF. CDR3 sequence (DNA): TGCAGTGCTAACCACTACGAGCAGTACTTC.

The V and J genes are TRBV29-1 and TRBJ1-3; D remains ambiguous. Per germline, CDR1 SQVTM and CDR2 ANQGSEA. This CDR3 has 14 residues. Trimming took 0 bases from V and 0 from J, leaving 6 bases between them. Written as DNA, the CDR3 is TGCAGCGTTGAAGACGCTTCCTCTGGAAACACCATATATTTT. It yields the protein CSVEDASSGNTIYF.

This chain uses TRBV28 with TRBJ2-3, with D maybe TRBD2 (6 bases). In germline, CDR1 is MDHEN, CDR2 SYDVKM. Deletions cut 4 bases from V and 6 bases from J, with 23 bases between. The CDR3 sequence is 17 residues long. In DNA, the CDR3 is TGTGCCAGCAGTTCCCCTGAATCTAGCGCCTCAGGGGATACGCAGTATTTT. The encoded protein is CASSSPESSASGDTQYF.

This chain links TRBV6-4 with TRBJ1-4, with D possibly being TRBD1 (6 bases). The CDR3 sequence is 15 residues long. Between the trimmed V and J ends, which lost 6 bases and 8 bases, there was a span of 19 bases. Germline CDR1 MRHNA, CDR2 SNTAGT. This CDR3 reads CASRGARVFGEKLFF. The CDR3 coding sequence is TGTGCCAGCAGGGGGGCGAGGGTATTCGGAGAAAAACTGTTTTTT.

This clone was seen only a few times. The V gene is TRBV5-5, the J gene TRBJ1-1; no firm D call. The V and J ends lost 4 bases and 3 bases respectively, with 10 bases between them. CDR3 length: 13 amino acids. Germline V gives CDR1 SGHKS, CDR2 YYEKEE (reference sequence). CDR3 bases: TGTGCCAGCAGCCTAACAGTGCACACTGAAGCTTTCTTT. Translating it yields CASSLTVHTEAFF.

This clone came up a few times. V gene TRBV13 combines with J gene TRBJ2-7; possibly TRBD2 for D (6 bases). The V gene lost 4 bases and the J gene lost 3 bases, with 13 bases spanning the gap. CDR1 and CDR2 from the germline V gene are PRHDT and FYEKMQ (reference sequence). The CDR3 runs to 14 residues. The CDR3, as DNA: TGTGCCAGCAGCTCTCGGGACTGGGACTACGAGCAGTACTTC. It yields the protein CASSSRDWDYEQYF.

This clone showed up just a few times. As DNA, the CDR3 is TGTGCCAGCATCCCGGACAGGGGATACTATGGCTACACCTTC. This translates into CASIPDRGYYGYTF. The chain has TRBV28 and TRBJ1-2; the match to TRBD1 covers 9 bases. This CDR3 region has 14 residues. V was pared by 7 bases and J by 3 bases, with 6 bases of the junction left unmatched. CDR1 and CDR2 (germline): MDHEN, SYDVKM.

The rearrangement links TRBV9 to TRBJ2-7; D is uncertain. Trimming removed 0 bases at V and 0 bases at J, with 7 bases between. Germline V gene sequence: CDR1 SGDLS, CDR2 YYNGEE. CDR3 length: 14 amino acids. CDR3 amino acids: CASSVGAYSYEQYF. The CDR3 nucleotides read TGTGCCAGCAGCGTAGGGGCCTACTCCTACGAGCAGTACTTC.

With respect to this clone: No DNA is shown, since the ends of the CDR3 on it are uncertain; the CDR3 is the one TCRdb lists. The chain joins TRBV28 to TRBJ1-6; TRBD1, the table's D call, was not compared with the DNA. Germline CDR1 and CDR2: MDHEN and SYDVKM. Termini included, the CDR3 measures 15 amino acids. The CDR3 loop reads CASSSSTGTNSPLHF.

As DNA, the CDR3 is TGCGCCAGCAGTACAGCCGTCGGTGAGCAGTTCTTC. Translated: CASSTAVGEQFF. J is TRBJ2-1 and V is TRBV4-1; D gene uncertain. Germline V CDR1 and CDR2: MGHRA, YSYEKL. The CDR3 has 12 amino acids. V shed 6 bases and J shed 9 bases, with 12 bases lying between them.

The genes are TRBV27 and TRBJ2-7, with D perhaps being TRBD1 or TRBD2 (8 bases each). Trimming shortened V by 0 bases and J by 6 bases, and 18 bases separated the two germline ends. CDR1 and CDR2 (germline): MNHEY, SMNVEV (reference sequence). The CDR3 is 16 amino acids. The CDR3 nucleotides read TGTGCCAGCAGTTTATCTAAGCGGGGGACAGGCACCGAGCAGTACTTC. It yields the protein CASSLSKRGTGTEQYF.

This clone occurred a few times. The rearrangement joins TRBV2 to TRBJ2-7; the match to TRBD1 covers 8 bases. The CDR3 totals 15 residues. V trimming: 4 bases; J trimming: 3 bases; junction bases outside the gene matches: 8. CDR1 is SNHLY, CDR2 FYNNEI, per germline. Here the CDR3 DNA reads TGTGCCAGCAGTGCTTACAGACAGGGGCTCTACGAGCAGTACTTC. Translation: CASSAYRQGLYEQYF.

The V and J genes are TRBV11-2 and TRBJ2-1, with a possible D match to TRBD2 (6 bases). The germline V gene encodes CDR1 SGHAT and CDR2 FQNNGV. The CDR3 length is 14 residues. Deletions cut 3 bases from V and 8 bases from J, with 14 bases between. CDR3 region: CASSFGGNGYEQFF. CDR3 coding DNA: TGTGCCAGCAGCTTTGGCGGGAATGGGTATGAGCAGTTCTTC.

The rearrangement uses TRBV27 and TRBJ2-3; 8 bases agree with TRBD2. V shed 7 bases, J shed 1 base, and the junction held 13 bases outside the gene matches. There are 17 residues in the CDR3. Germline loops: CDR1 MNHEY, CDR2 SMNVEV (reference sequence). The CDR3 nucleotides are TGTGCCAGCAAACATTCGGGCGGGGGGCGGGGCACAGATACGCAGTATTTT. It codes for CASKHSGGGRGTDTQYF.

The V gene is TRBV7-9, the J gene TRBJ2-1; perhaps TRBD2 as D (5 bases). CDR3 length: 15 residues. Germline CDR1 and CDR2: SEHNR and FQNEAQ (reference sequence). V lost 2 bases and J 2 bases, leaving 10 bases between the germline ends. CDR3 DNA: TGTGCCAGCAGCTTACTAGAGGGCCCCTACAATGAGCAGTTCTTC. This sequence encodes CASSLLEGPYNEQFF.

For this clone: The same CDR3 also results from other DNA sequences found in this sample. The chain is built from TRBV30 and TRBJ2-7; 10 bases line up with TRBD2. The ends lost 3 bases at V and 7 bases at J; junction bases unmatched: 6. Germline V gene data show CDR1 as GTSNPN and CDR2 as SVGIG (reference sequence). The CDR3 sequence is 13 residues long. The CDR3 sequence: CAWSLAGVGEQYF. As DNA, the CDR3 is TGTGCCTGGAGCCTAGCGGGAGTGGGGGAGCAGTACTTC.

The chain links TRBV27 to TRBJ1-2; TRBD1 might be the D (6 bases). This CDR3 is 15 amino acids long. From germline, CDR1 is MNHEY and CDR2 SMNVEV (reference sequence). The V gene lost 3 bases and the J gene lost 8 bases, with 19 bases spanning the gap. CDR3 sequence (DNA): TGTGCCAGCAGTTTTCGGGACAACGACCCGAGGGGCTACACCTTC. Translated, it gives CASSFRDNDPRGYTF.

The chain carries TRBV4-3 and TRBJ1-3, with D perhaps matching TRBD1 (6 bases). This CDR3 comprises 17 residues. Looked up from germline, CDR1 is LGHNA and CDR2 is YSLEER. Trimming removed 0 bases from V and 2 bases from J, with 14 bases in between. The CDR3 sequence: CASSQDREQGTGNTIYF. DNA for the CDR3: TGCGCCAGCAGCCAAGATCGGGAACAGGGAACTGGAAACACCATATATTTT.

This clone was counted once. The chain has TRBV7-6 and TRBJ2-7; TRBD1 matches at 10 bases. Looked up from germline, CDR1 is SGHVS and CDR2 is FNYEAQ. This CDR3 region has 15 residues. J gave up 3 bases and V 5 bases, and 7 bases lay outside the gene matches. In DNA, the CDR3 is TGTGCCAGCAGCACCGGGACAGGGGACTACTACGAGCAGTACTTC. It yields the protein CASSTGTGDYYEQYF.

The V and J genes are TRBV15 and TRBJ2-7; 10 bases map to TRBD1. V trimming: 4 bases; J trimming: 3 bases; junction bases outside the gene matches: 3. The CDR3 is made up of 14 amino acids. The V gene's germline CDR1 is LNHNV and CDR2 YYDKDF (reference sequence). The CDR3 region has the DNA TGTGCCACCAGCACCGGACAGGGGGACTACGAGCAGTACTTC. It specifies CATSTGQGDYEQYF. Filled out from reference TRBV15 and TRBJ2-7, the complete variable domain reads DAMVIQNPRYQVTQFGKPVTLSCSQTLNHNVMYWYQQKSSQAPKLLFHYYDKDFNNEADTPDNFQSRRPNTSFCFLDIRSPGLGDTAMYLCATSTGQGDYEQYFGPGTRLTVT.

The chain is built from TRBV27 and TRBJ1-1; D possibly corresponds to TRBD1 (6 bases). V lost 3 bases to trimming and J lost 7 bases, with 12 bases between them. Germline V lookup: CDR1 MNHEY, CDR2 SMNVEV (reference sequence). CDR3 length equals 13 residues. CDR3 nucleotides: TGTGCCAGCAGTTTCGCGACAGGCATTGAAGCTTTCTTT. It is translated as CASSFATGIEAFF.

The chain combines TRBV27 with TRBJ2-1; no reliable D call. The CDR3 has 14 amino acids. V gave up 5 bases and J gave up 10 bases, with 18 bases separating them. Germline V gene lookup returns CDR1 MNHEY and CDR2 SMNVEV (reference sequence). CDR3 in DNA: TGTGCCAGCAGTCCAAGACGACAAGTTAACGAGCAGTTCTTC. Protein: CASSPRRQVNEQFF.

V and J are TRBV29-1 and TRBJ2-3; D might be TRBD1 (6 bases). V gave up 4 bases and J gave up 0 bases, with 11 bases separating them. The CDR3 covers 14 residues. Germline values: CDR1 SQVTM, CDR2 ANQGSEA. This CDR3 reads CSVAGAPSTDTQYF. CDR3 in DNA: TGCAGCGTTGCAGGGGCCCCAAGCACAGATACGCAGTATTTT.

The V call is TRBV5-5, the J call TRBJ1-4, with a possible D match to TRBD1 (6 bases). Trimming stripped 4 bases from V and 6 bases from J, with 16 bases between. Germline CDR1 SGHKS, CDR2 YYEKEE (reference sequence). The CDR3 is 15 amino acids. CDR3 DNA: TGTGCCAGCAGCGGACCCCAGGGGATCGATGAAAAACTGTTTTTT. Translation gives CASSGPQGIDEKLFF.